This entry lists 24 T cell receptor beta chains sequenced from one sample in a study of T cells in Graves' hyperthyroidism and ophthalmopathy. RNA transcripts provided the source from which TCR beta CDR3 regions were amplified. HTBI primers drove first-round RT-PCR of the TCR CDR3. MiXCR was run by TCRdb on the multiplex PCR reads, yielding one entry per CDR3 protein. The profile shows 130,000 to 150,000 distinct CDR3 sequences, approximately 20% of them singletons. Sample: blood. The origin of the receptors is a woman aged 45 to 65 with Graves' hyperthyroidism that later progressed to Graves' ophthalmopathy.

V gene TRBV5-1 combines with J gene TRBJ2-3; D unresolved. V was cut by 2 bases and J by 1 base, with 8 bases left in between. Looked up from germline, CDR1 is SGHRS and CDR2 is YFSETQ. This CDR3 has 14 amino acids. CDR3 nucleotides: TGCGCCAGCAGCTTTCGACGGGGCACAGATACGCAGTATTTT. This codes for CASSFRRGTDTQYF.

The sample holds many counts of this clonotype. The chain carries TRBV18 and TRBJ1-1; 8 bases are a match to TRBD1. CDR3 length: 14 residues. The germline V gene encodes CDR1 KGHSH and CDR2 LQKENI. The junction had 4 bases not matched to a gene; V was cut back by 4 bases and J by 3 bases. CDR3 sequence reads: CASSRLTGDTEAFF. The CDR3 DNA sequence: TGTGCCAGCTCACGGCTGACAGGGGACACTGAAGCTTTCTTT.

This clonotype was seen many times. V is TRBV3-1 and J is TRBJ1-1; D not certain. Germline CDR1 and CDR2: LGHDT and YNNKEL (reference sequence). This CDR3 comprises 13 residues. Trimming cost V 1 base and J 1 base, with 4 bases left between them. DNA of the CDR3: TGTGCCAGCAGCCAAGCGAGGAACACTGAAGCTTTCTTT. Its protein is CASSQARNTEAFF.

This chain connects TRBV3-1 to TRBJ2-1, with 8 bases matching TRBD2. Germline V gives CDR1 LGHDT, CDR2 YNNKEL (reference sequence). This CDR3 has 17 residues. J was trimmed by 7 bases and V by 1 base; bases with no gene match: 12. The CDR3 loop is CASSQGSGPAGANEQFF. The CDR3 nucleotides read TGTGCCAGCAGCCAAGGGTCTGGACCAGCGGGGGCTAATGAGCAGTTCTTC.

This chain uses TRBV12-3 or TRBV12-4 with TRBJ2-3; D remains unclear. Trimming pared 3 bases from V and 6 bases from J, leaving 10 bases between. CDR3 size: 13 residues. CDR3 loop: CASSLGKSDTQYF. In nucleotides, the CDR3 is TGTGCCAGCAGTTTGGGCAAATCGGATACGCAGTATTTT.

This clonotype has more than one count but fewer than ten. The genes are TRBV7-3 and TRBJ2-1; 8 bases fit TRBD2. CDR1 SGHTA and CDR2 FQGTGA come from the germline V gene. The CDR3 length is 16 residues. With 0 bases clipped from V and 8 bases from J, the junction kept 9 bases outside the gene matches. The CDR3 protein is CASSLTAASGSYEQFF. In DNA form, the CDR3 reads TGTGCCAGCAGCTTAACGGCAGCAAGCGGGAGCTATGAGCAGTTCTTC.

This clonotype was found many times. The rearrangement uses TRBV20-1 and TRBJ2-7; D gene uncertain. The CDR3 runs 12 residues. CDR1 is DFQATT, CDR2 SNEGSKA, per germline (reference sequence). Trimming cost V 4 bases and J 0 bases, with 7 bases left between them. CDR3 region: CSATTYSYEQYF. In DNA form, the CDR3 reads TGCAGTGCTACTACCTACTCCTACGAGCAGTACTTC.

This clonotype was counted only a few times. J is TRBJ2-4 and V is TRBV5-1; D is tentatively TRBD1 or TRBD2 (5 bases each). The CDR3 has 15 residues. The germline CDR1 and CDR2 sequences are SGHRS and YFSETQ. Trimming stripped 0 bases from V and 1 base from J, with 8 bases between. The CDR3 here is CASSLDWGAKNIQYF. In DNA form, the CDR3 reads TGCGCCAGCAGCTTGGATTGGGGGGCCAAAAACATTCAGTACTTC.

As regards this clonotype: This may stem from a read error, because a much larger clone lies one nucleotide away. The V and J genes are TRBV11-2 and TRBJ1-2; 7 bases agree with TRBD1. The length of the CDR3 is 15 residues. Looked up from germline, CDR1 is SGHAT and CDR2 is FQNNGV. V shed 4 bases, J shed 7 bases, and the junction held 12 bases outside the gene matches. The CDR3 DNA sequence: TGTGCCAGCAGCTCCCTTCGACAGGGTTACTGTGGCTACACCTTC. Translated: CASSSLRQGYCGYTF.

In this sample, this clonotype turned up many times. V is TRBV6-1 and J is TRBJ1-1; weak D call: TRBD1 (5 bases). V was trimmed by 3 bases and J by 5 bases, leaving 10 bases between them. Germline V gene lookup returns CDR1 MNHNS and CDR2 SASEGT. The CDR3 has 13 amino acids. CDR3 coding DNA: TGTGCCAGCAGTGAGCGGGGCTCGACTGAAGCTTTCTTT. Translated: CASSERGSTEAFF.

With regard to this clonotype: A read error may be the cause here, since a much bigger clone is one base away. The conserved phenylalanine or tryptophan is not found at the CDR3 terminus, so this likely reflects a read error. The V and J genes are TRBV28 and TRBJ2-7; D might be TRBD2 (6 bases). This CDR3 spans 15 amino acids. The V end was cut by 5 bases, the J end by 2 bases, with 16 bases between. Germline V CDR1 and CDR2: MDHEN, SYDVKM. DNA of the CDR3: TGTGCCAGCAGTCCCGGGGGTAGAGGGACCTACGAGCAGTACCTC. Protein product: CASSPGGRGTYEQYL.

The chain has TRBV30 and TRBJ2-7, with TRBD1 identical over 7 bases. Germline CDR1 reads GTSNPN; CDR2 reads SVGIG (reference sequence). There are 12 residues in the CDR3. V dropped 4 bases and J dropped 3; count of bases not matched to a gene: 3. This CDR3 reads CAWNTGVYEQYF. The CDR3 DNA reads TGTGCCTGGAACACAGGGGTCTACGAGCAGTACTTC.

This clonotype was seen many times. The CDR3 sequence: CASSFWGGSYEQYF. The CDR3 nucleotides are TGTGCCAGCAGTTTCTGGGGCGGCTCCTACGAGCAGTACTTC. This chain connects TRBV28 to TRBJ2-7, with D possibly being TRBD1 (5 bases). Germline CDR1 is MDHEN and CDR2 is SYDVKM. CDR3 size: 14 residues. V lost 3 bases and J 0 bases, leaving 9 bases between the germline ends.

This clonotype was recorded at least ten times. The chain uses TRBV7-3 and TRBJ2-1, with 9 bases matching TRBD2. V was pared by 2 bases and J by 7 bases, with 3 bases of the junction left unmatched. Germline V gives CDR1 SGHTA, CDR2 FQGTGA. The CDR3 sequence is 14 residues long. The DNA of the CDR3 is TGTGCCAGCAGCTTAGCGGGAGGGCCGAATGAGCAGTTCTTC. Translating gives CASSLAGGPNEQFF.

Regarding this clonotype: Given a much more abundant clone one base away, this may be a read error. CDR3 amino acids: CASSGGLDEQFF. The CDR3 DNA sequence: TGTGCCAGCAGCGGCGGACTAGACGAGCAGTTCTTC. V and J are TRBV9 and TRBJ2-1, with 7 bases identical to TRBD2. CDR3 length: 12 residues. V dropped 3 bases and J dropped 10; count of bases not matched to a gene: 4. CDR1 is SGDLS and CDR2 is YYNGEE in the germline V gene.

This clonotype occurred many times. The rearrangement joins TRBV12-3 or TRBV12-4 to TRBJ2-3; 8 positions match TRBD1. J lost 11 bases, V lost 4 bases, and 11 bases had no gene match. The CDR3 totals 14 residues. CDR3 sequence: CASSSQGAGEGQYF. CDR3 bases: TGTGCCAGCAGTTCCCAGGGGGCTGGTGAGGGGCAGTATTTT.

The chain links TRBV19 to TRBJ2-5, with D perhaps matching TRBD2 (7 bases). The CDR3 is 11 residues long. V lost 6 bases and J lost 6, with 8 bases in between. Germline lookup yields CDR1 LNHDA and CDR2 SQIVND (reference sequence). In nucleotides, the CDR3 is TGTGCCAGTAGGGGGGGGCAGACCCAGTACTTC. This gives the protein CASRGGQTQYF.

Ten or more counts support this clonotype. The V and J genes are TRBV20-1 and TRBJ2-3; 14 nucleotides match TRBD2. V dropped 6 bases and J dropped 1; count of bases not matched to a gene: 6. CDR1 and CDR2 (germline): DFQATT, SNEGSKA (reference sequence). The CDR3 has 16 amino acids. CDR3 in amino acids: CSATGLAGVGTDTQYF. CDR3 nucleotide sequence: TGCAGTGCGACGGGACTAGCGGGAGTCGGCACAGATACGCAGTATTTT.

This clonotype was detected ten times or more. The chain carries TRBV7-2 and TRBJ2-3, with 10 nucleotides matching TRBD2. CDR3 length: 15 amino acids. Germline assignment: CDR1 SGHTA and CDR2 FQGNSA. V shed 5 bases and J 4 bases; nucleotides not matched to a gene: 6. The CDR3 DNA reads as TGTGCCAGCAGCACTAGCGGGGCCTTCGCAGATACGCAGTATTTT. Protein sequence: CASSTSGAFADTQYF.

This clonotype was seen at least ten times. The J gene is TRBJ2-7, the V gene TRBV5-1; maybe TRBD2 (7 bases). Germline assignment: CDR1 SGHRS and CDR2 YFSETQ. V was shortened by 5 bases and J by 1 base, with 16 bases between the two germline ends. CDR3 size: 15 residues. CDR3 region: CASSMGGQRSYEQYF. DNA of the CDR3: TGCGCCAGCAGTATGGGGGGGCAAAGGTCCTACGAGCAGTACTTC.

The chain links TRBV3-1 to TRBJ2-1; weak D call: TRBD2 (6 bases). Deletions cut 0 bases from V and 4 bases from J, with 16 bases between. CDR1 is LGHDT and CDR2 is YNNKEL in the germline V gene (reference sequence). The CDR3 runs 17 residues. The CDR3 sequence: CASSQDFTGEIYNEQFF. CDR3 sequence (DNA): TGTGCCAGCAGCCAAGATTTTACGGGAGAGATTTACAATGAGCAGTTCTTC.

This clonotype occurred many times. J is TRBJ2-5 and V is TRBV9, with unresolved D. This CDR3 region has 16 residues. Germline V gene sequence: CDR1 SGDLS, CDR2 YYNGEE. V lost 0 bases and J 4 bases, leaving 16 bases between the germline ends. The CDR3 DNA follows: TGTGCCAGCAGCGTAGGGAATGGAGTGGTGGTAGAGACCCAGTACTTC. Protein: CASSVGNGVVVETQYF.

This clonotype appeared many times. The chain uses TRBV20-1 and TRBJ2-3; 9 nucleotides align to TRBD2. The CDR3 length is 16 residues. With 0 bases clipped from V and 3 bases from J, the junction kept 7 bases outside the gene matches. CDR1 and CDR2 (germline): DFQATT, SNEGSKA (reference sequence). The CDR3, as DNA: TGCAGTGCTAGAGATCCAGCGGGAGGTCAAACAGATACGCAGTATTTT. The encoded protein is CSARDPAGGQTDTQYF.

This clonotype was counted ten times or more. The V gene is TRBV27, the J gene TRBJ2-7; no reliable D call. The germline V gene encodes CDR1 MNHEY and CDR2 SMNVEV (reference sequence). Trimming cost V 1 base and J 2 bases, with 12 bases left between them. This CDR3 spans 15 amino acids. The CDR3 coding sequence is TGTGCCAGCAGTTTATGGGTTGGTCGTCCCTACGAGCAGTACTTC. This encodes CASSLWVGRPYEQYF.